Presented here are 16 T cell receptor beta chains from one specimen sequenced in a study of T cells after yellow fever vaccination (dated by TCRdb to about 2019). Explained via the paper, the treatment or condition label denotes: live attenuated yellow fever vaccine strain. Receptors were amplified or captured by 5' RACE. The instrument was an Illumina HiSeq 2500. TCRdb's own reprocessing of the public reads used fastp at Q25 and MiXCR and kept productive beta chains. Every distinct CDR3 protein forms one entry, paired with its most common genes and DNA. For this sample the table gives some 550,000 distinct CDR3 sequences, of which roughly 19% were detected only once. The leading ten clones occupy 13% to 15% of the sample. Here the sequenced sample was PBMCs, taken 15 days after the yellow fever booster vaccination. The receptors were sampled from a man aged 30 to 39 who received the YFV17D yellow fever vaccine.

The chain is built from TRBV2 and TRBJ1-5; D not resolved. Looked up from germline, CDR1 is SNHLY and CDR2 is FYNNEI. The V end was cut by 6 bases, the J end by 4 bases, with 4 bases between. CDR3 length equals 11 residues. The CDR3 sequence: CASRVNQPQHF. The CDR3 bases are TGTGCCAGCAGAGTTAATCAGCCCCAGCATTTT.

In its sample, this clonotype was seen a few times. The V gene is TRBV12-3 or TRBV12-4, the J gene TRBJ2-3, with 11 bases matching TRBD2. The CDR3 covers 16 residues. Trimming removed 3 bases from V and 4 bases from J; junction bases left unmatched: 6. This CDR3 reads CASSFTSGSRADTQYF. For the CDR3, the DNA is TGTGCCAGCAGTTTCACTAGCGGGAGTCGGGCAGATACGCAGTATTTT.

The V call is TRBV5-5, the J call TRBJ2-5, with D possibly matching TRBD2 (5 bases). CDR1 SGHKS and CDR2 YYEKEE come from the germline V gene (reference sequence). The length of the CDR3 is 16 residues. Trimming removed 3 bases from V and 5 bases from J, with 20 bases in between. As DNA, the CDR3 is TGTGCCAGCAGCTGGACTCGTCTGGGATCGGGGGAGACCCAGTACTTC. This encodes CASSWTRLGSGETQYF.

The rearrangement links TRBV19 to TRBJ1-1, with 8 bases that match TRBD1. The V and J ends lost 6 bases and 1 base, in that order; junction bases with no gene match: 4. This CDR3 contains 14 residues. The V gene's germline CDR1 is LNHDA and CDR2 SQIVND (reference sequence). The CDR3 region has the DNA TGTGCCAGTAGAACCAGGGGGCCGAACACTGAAGCTTTCTTT. Protein: CASRTRGPNTEAFF.

In nucleotides, the CDR3 is TGTGCCATCAGCCCGGGACAGGGATACGAGCAGTACTTC. Its protein is CAISPGQGYEQYF. J is TRBJ2-7 and V is TRBV10-3, with 9 bases identical to TRBD1. Germline V gene lookup returns CDR1 ENHRY and CDR2 SYGVKD. This CDR3 has 13 residues. Germline trimming cut 6 bases from V and 4 bases from J; bases unmatched to any gene: 4.

J is TRBJ2-1 and V is TRBV7-6, with TRBD2 identical over 7 bases. CDR3 length: 16 amino acids. Losses at the gene ends were 3 bases for V and 6 bases for J; bases not matched to a gene: 11. Germline-derived CDR1 and CDR2 are SGHVS and FNYEAQ. As DNA, the CDR3 is TGTGCCAGCAGCTTGGAAGGGAGGGCCGGAATCAATGAGCAGTTCTTC. This gives the protein CASSLEGRAGINEQFF.

V gene TRBV7-8 combines with J gene TRBJ2-1, with 9 nucleotides matching TRBD2. The CDR3 covers 15 residues. Germline V lookup: CDR1 SGHVS, CDR2 FQNEAQ. Trimming removed 5 bases from V and 9 bases from J; junction bases left unmatched: 11. In nucleotides, the CDR3 is TGTGCCAGCAGCCCCGGGGTTAGCGGGAGTTTTGAGCAGTTCTTC. It translates to CASSPGVSGSFEQFF.

This clonotype was picked up a small number of times. The rearrangement joins TRBV10-3 to TRBJ1-2; perhaps TRBD1 as D (5 bases). The CDR3 extends over 14 amino acids. Trimming pared 3 bases from V and 3 bases from J, leaving 11 bases between. Germline V CDR1 and CDR2: ENHRY, SYGVKD. The CDR3 protein is CAISETGLDYGYTF. The DNA of the CDR3 is TGTGCCATCAGTGAAACAGGCCTAGACTATGGCTACACCTTC.

V usage is TRBV20-1 and J usage is TRBJ2-7, with 7 bases lining up with TRBD1. Trimming at V came to 1 base and at J to 1 base, leaving 1 base not matched to a gene. The germline V gene encodes CDR1 DFQATT and CDR2 SNEGSKA (reference sequence). CDR3 length equals 13 residues. The CDR3 DNA sequence: TGCAGTGCTAGAGGGGACAGTTCCTACGAGCAGTACTTC. This gives the protein CSARGDSSYEQYF.

This clonotype was seen a few times. The chain uses TRBV4-3 and TRBJ2-4, with D perhaps TRBD1 (6 bases). In germline, CDR1 is LGHNA, CDR2 YSLEER. The germline V and J ends were trimmed by 0 bases and 8 bases, with 14 bases remaining between them. The CDR3 is 15 amino acids. This chain's CDR3 is CASSQDPQGWDIQYF. The CDR3 bases are TGCGCCAGCAGCCAAGACCCACAGGGTTGGGACATTCAGTACTTC.

The chain couples TRBV28 to TRBJ2-7; 10 bases are a match to TRBD2. The junction had 4 bases not matched to a gene; V was cut back by 3 bases and J by 2 bases. Germline V lookup: CDR1 MDHEN, CDR2 SYDVKM. CDR3 length equals 15 residues. For the CDR3, the DNA is TGTGCCAGCAGTTTCCGGACTAGCGGAACCTACGAGCAGTACTTC. Translating gives CASSFRTSGTYEQYF.

This clonotype was seen at least ten times. The V gene is TRBV9, the J gene TRBJ2-5; perhaps TRBD2 as D (6 bases). Germline V CDR1 and CDR2: SGDLS, YYNGEE. V was trimmed by 0 bases and J by 5 bases, leaving 11 bases between them. This CDR3 spans 14 amino acids. The CDR3 DNA reads as TGTGCCAGCAGCGTAGACGCGGGACGGGAGACCCAGTACTTC. It translates to CASSVDAGRETQYF. Variable domain in full (rest from reference TRBV9 and TRBJ2-5): DSGVTQTPKHLITATGQRVTLRCSPRSGDLSVYWYQQSLDQGLQFLIQYYNGEERAKGNILERFSAQQFPDLHSELNLSSLELGDSALYFCASSVDAGRETQYFGPGTRLLVL.

This clonotype has a handful of counts. The chain has TRBV20-1 and TRBJ2-3; D is perhaps TRBD1 (6 bases). The germline gives CDR1 DFQATT, CDR2 SNEGSKA (reference sequence). V lost 6 bases, J lost 3 bases, and 10 bases lay in between. The CDR3 consists of 12 residues. In nucleotides, the CDR3 is TGCAGTGCGTACAGGGAAACAGATACGCAGTATTTT. Its protein is CSAYRETDTQYF.

This sequence joins TRBV11-1 and TRBJ1-2; a weak D match, TRBD1 (6 bases). Germline V gives CDR1 SGHAT, CDR2 FQDESV (reference sequence). The CDR3 has 18 residues. V was pared by 3 bases and J by 2 bases, with 22 bases between. The CDR3 region is CASSFVGGNDRKNYGYTF. CDR3 nucleotides: TGTGCCAGCAGCTTCGTAGGGGGGAACGACAGGAAGAACTATGGCTACACCTTC.

The chain recombines TRBV7-2 with TRBJ2-7; TRBD1 agrees at 11 bases. Germline V gene data show CDR1 as SGHTA and CDR2 as FQGNSA. The J segment lost 6 bases and the V segment lost 3 bases, leaving 4 bases of the junction unmatched. CDR3 size: 14 residues. CDR3 in amino acids: CASSFGQGAFEQYF. The CDR3 DNA sequence: TGTGCCAGCAGCTTTGGACAGGGGGCTTTCGAGCAGTACTTC.

V usage is TRBV29-1 and J usage is TRBJ2-3; D gene uncertain. The germline CDR1 and CDR2 sequences are SQVTM and ANQGSEA. Trimming took off 7 bases at V and 8 bases at J, with 19 bases between the two ends. The CDR3 extends over 13 amino acids. The CDR3 region is CSADTSEVGTQYF. In nucleotides, the CDR3 is TGCAGCGCGGATACTTCCGAAGTCGGTACGCAGTATTTT.